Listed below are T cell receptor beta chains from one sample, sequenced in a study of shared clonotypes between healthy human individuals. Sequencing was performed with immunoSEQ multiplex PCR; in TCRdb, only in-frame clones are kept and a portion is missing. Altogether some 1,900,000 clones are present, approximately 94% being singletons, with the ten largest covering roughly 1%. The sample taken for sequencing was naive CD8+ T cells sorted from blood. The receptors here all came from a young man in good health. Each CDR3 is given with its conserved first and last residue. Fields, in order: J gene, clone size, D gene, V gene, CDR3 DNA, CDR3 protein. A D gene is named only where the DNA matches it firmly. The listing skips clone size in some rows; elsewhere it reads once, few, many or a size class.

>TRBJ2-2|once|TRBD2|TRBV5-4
TGTGCCAGCAACCCTAGCGGGGGAATTGATGGGGAGCTGTTTTTT
CASNPSGGIDGELFF
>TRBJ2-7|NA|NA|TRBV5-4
TGTGCCAGCAGCTTCGGACACTACGAGCAGTACTTC
CASSFGHYEQYF
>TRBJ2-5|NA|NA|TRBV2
TGTGCCAGCAGCTTTAGTATCGAGACCCAGTACTTC
CASSFSIETQYF
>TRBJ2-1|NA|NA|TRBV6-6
TGTGCCAGCGATGACGGAAACTCCTACAATGAGCAGTTCTTC
CASDDGNSYNEQFF
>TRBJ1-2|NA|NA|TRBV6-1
TGTGCCAGCAGTGAAGTAGGTGGCAGGGCGGCCTCCTATGGCTACACCTTC
CASSEVGGRAASYGYTF
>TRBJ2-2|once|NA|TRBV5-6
TGTGCCAGCAGCTTGGGAACGGGCACCGGGGAGCTGTTTTTT
CASSLGTGTGELFF
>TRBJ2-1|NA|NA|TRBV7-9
TGTGCCAGCAGCTTAGGGCTGGATGAGCAGTTCTTC
CASSLGLDEQFF
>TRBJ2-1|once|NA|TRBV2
TGTGCCAGCAGTGGGCTAGCGAGCAATGAGCAGTTCTTC
CASSGLASNEQFF
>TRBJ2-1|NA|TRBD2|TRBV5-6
TGTGCCAGCAGCTCACCAGGTCGGGCGGGAGCTGCCTACAATGAGCAGTTCTTC
CASSSPGRAGAAYNEQFF
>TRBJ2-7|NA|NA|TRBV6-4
TGTGCCAGCGGACCTCGCAGGGCTAGCGATCCCCCTAGGGAGCAGTACTTC
CASGPRRASDPPREQYF
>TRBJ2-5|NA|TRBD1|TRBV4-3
TGCGCCAGCAGCCAAGCACCAGGGGGTTTGCCCCAAGAGACCCAGTACTTC
CASSQAPGGLPQETQYF
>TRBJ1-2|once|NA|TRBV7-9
TGTGCCAGCAGCTTAGGGGCAGGCTATGGCTACACCTTC
CASSLGAGYGYTF
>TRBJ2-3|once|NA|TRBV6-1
TGTGCCAGCAGTGCCCTCCGGGACTTATACACAGATACGCAGTATTTT
CASSALRDLYTDTQYF
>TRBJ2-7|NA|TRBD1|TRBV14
TGTGCCAGCAGCCCCGGACAGGGGGCTATCGCCTACGAGCAGTACTTC
CASSPGQGAIAYEQYF
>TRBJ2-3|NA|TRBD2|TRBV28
TGTGCCAGCAGTGGCGGGGGGACTACCACAGATACGCAGTATTTT
CASSGGGTTTDTQYF
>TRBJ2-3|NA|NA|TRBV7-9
TGTGCCAGCAGCCCGACGGAGGGAGGCTACACAGATACGCAGTATTTT
CASSPTEGGYTDTQYF
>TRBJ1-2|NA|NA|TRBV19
TGTGCCAGTAGTCCACAGGGTGTTGGGGCCTATGGCTACACCTTC
CASSPQGVGAYGYTF
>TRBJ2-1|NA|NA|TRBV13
TGTGCCAGCAGCTTAGGCTCGACACCAAATGAGCAGTTCTTC
CASSLGSTPNEQFF
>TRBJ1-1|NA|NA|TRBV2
TGTGCCAGCGGGGAGGGAGGTCGGGTTATTTACACTGAAGCTTTCTTT
CASGEGGRVIYTEAFF
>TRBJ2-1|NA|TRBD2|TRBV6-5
TGTGCCAGCAGTACGACTAGCGGGAGGGCCAATGAGCAGTTCTTC
CASSTTSGRANEQFF
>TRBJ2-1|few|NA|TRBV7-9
TGTGCCAGCAGCTGGCAGGGCTACAATGAGCAGTTCTTC
CASSWQGYNEQFF
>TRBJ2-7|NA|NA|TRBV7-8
TGTGCCAGCAGCTTATATGGGGGTCCCTACGAGCAGTACTTC
CASSLYGGPYEQYF
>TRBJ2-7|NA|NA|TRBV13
TGTGCCAGCAGCTTGGGGCGCACCTACGAGCAGTACTTC
CASSLGRTYEQYF
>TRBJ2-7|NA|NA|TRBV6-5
TGTGCCAGCAGATCATTACTACAGAGTGAGCAGTACTTC
CASRSLLQSEQYF
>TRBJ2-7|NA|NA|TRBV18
TGTGCCAGCTCACGGACAGAAAAATACGAGCAGTACTTC
CASSRTEKYEQYF
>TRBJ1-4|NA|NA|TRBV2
TGTGCCAGCAGAGATCCATACTTGGACAGCCCCACTAATGAAAAACTGTTTTTT
CASRDPYLDSPTNEKLFF
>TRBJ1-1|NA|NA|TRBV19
TGTGCCAGTAGTATCGCCGGGGTCTCTGAAGCTTTCTTT
CASSIAGVSEAFF
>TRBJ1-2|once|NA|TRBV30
TGTGCCTGGAGTGTACGGGGCCGATATGGCTACACCTTC
CAWSVRGRYGYTF
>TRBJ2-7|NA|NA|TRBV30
TGTGCCTGGAGCCAGGGAAGGATATACGAGCAGTACTTC
CAWSQGRIYEQYF
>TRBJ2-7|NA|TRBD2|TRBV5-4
TGTGCCAGCAGCTCCGGGACTAGCGGGTCGTACGAGCAGTACTTC
CASSSGTSGSYEQYF
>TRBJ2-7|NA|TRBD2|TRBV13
TGTGCCAGCAGCTTAGGATCTAGCGGGGCGTACGAGCAGTACTTC
CASSLGSSGAYEQYF
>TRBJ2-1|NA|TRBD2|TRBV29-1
TGCAGCGTTGAAGGGGGGACTAGCGGGATCTACAATGAGCAGTTCTTC
CSVEGGTSGIYNEQFF
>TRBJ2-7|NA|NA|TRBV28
TGTGCCAGCAGTTTACGACTATATGATGCCGAGCAGTACTTC
CASSLRLYDAEQYF
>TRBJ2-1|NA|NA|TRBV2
TGTGCCAGCAGTGGGGACACGCTGGCCGGCTCCTACAATGAGCAGTTCTTC
CASSGDTLAGSYNEQFF
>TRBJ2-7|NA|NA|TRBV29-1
TGCAGCGTCGGGGACGCCTCGTCCTACGAGCAGTACTTC
CSVGDASSYEQYF
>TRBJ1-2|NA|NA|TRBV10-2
TGCGCCAGCAGTCCCGACAGATCTAACTATGGCTACACCTTC
CASSPDRSNYGYTF
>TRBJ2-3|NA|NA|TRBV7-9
TGTGCCAGCAGCTTCGGTGTCAATACGCAGTATTTT
CASSFGVNTQYF
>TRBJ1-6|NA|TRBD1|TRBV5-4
TGTGCCAGCAGCTTGGAGGGGGCAATGTCACCCCTCCACTTT
CASSLEGAMSPLHF
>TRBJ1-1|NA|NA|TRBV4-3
TGCGCCAGCAGCCAAGAGGCCGGGATTCCCACTGAAGCTTTCTTT
CASSQEAGIPTEAFF
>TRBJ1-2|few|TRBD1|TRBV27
TGTGCCAGCAGGGACCCGGGACAGGGGGCGCGTTATGGCTACACCTTC
CASRDPGQGARYGYTF
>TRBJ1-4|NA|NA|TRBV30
TGTGCCTGGAATATGGGGACAACTAATGAAAAACTGTTTTTT
CAWNMGTTNEKLFF
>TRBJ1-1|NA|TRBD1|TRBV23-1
TGCGCCAGCAGTCAATCCCCCAGGATACCGATGACAGGGGCGGGCACTGAAGCTTTCTTT
CASSQSPRIPMTGAGTEAFF
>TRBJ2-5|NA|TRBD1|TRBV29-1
TGCAGCGCAGACAGGGGGGAGGGGGAGACCCAGTACTTC
CSADRGEGETQYF
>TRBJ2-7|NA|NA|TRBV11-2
TGTGCCAGCAGCTTAGGGTATGGACAGAGGTCCTACGAGCAGTACTTC
CASSLGYGQRSYEQYF
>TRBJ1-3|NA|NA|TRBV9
TGTGCCAGCAGCGTAGGAGATTCTGGAAACACCATATATTTT
CASSVGDSGNTIYF
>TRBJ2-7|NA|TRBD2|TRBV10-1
TGCGCCAGCAGTGAGTCGACCCAGCGGGGGGGCGATGAGCAGTACTTC
CASSESTQRGGDEQYF
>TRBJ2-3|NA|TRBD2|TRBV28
TGTGCCAGCAGTTCCTTTCGGACTAGCGGGGTCACAGATACGCAGTATTTT
CASSSFRTSGVTDTQYF